Listed below are T cell receptor beta chains from one sample, sequenced in a study of T cell responses to AZD1222 COVID-19 vaccine. Sequencing used immunoSEQ multiplex PCR; TCRdb keeps in-frame clones, though not all of them. This sample has about 66,000 clones, with over 75% found just once. This material consisted of peripheral blood, taken on day 0 of AZD1222 vaccination. The receptors shown here come from an adult in good health. Both conserved end residues are part of each CDR3. A D gene is named only where the DNA matches it firmly. Clone size is not always given. Where it is, it says once, few, many or a class for expanded clones.

d_gene	v_gene	j_gene	abundance	len	CDR3nt	CDR3aa
NA	TRBV5-5	TRBJ2-7	NA	15	TGTGCCAGCAGCTTGGTGGGAGCAGGGATAGGCGAGCAGTACTTC	CASSLVGAGIGEQYF
NA	TRBV5-1	TRBJ1-6	NA	14	TGCGCCAGCAGCTTGGAACCCGGGGATTCACCCCTCCACTTT	CASSLEPGDSPLHF
NA	TRBV5-5	TRBJ1-5	NA	15	TGTGCCAGCAGCTTGGGGACAGTAGGCAATCAGCCCCAGCATTTT	CASSLGTVGNQPQHF
TRBD1	TRBV7-6	TRBJ1-2	NA	15	TGTGCCAGCAGCTTAGCTAGGGACAGGGTTTCTGGCTACACCTTC	CASSLARDRVSGYTF
NA	TRBV9	TRBJ1-4	NA	15	TGTGCCAGCAGCGTAGGGGGGCAGCCGAATGAAAAACTGTTTTTT	CASSVGGQPNEKLFF
NA	TRBV27	TRBJ2-5	NA	16	TGTGCCAGCAGTGACGATGGGACGGCCGGGGGAGAGACCCAGTACTTC	CASSDDGTAGGETQYF
TRBD1	TRBV4-3	TRBJ2-1	NA	16	TGCGCCAGCAGCCAAGAACGGACAGGGGGGGCCGATGAGCAGTTCTTC	CASSQERTGGADEQFF
TRBD1	TRBV5-6	TRBJ1-2	once	13	TGTGCCAGCAGCGTGGACAGGGCGTATGGCTACACCTTC	CASSVDRAYGYTF
NA	TRBV6-2/TRBV6-3	TRBJ2-5	NA	14	TGTGCCAGCAGTCTCGAGAGCCAGCAAGAGACCCAGTACTTC	CASSLESQQETQYF
NA	TRBV30	TRBJ2-6	NA	12	TGTGCCTGGAGTAAAACAGCCAACGTCCTGACTTTC	CAWSKTANVLTF
TRBD2	TRBV7-2	TRBJ2-7	NA	13	TGTGCCAGCAGCCTCCGGACTAGCCCCGAGCAGTACTTC	CASSLRTSPEQYF
NA	TRBV27	TRBJ1-4	once	13	TGTGCCAGCAGTTACAGCTATAATGAAAAACTGTTTTTT	CASSYSYNEKLFF
TRBD1	TRBV24-1	TRBJ2-5	NA	16	TGTGCCACCAGTGATTTAAGCTGGGACAGCCAAGAGACCCAGTACTTC	CATSDLSWDSQETQYF
TRBD1	TRBV5-1	TRBJ1-3	NA	19	TGCGCCAGCAGCTTAGTACCGGGACAGGTAGACGGGGCTGGAAACACCATATATTTT	CASSLVPGQVDGAGNTIYF
NA	TRBV5-1	TRBJ1-6	NA	19	TGCGCCAGCAGCCTCGCCGGTGTTCTGGGACCCACGTATTTTTCACCCCTCCACTTT	CASSLAGVLGPTYFSPLHF
NA	TRBV5-1	TRBJ1-4	NA	14	TGCGCCAGCAGGAAGGAAGGTCAGGTCGAAAAACTGTTTTTT	CASRKEGQVEKLFF
TRBD1	TRBV5-1	TRBJ1-4	NA	14	TGCGCCAGCGGCAGGACAGGGGATAATGAAAAACTGTTTTTT	CASGRTGDNEKLFF
TRBD2	TRBV7-9	TRBJ2-7	NA	19	TGTGCCAGCAGCCGATACCCGTATTTTATAACTAGCGGGGGCCCGGAGCAGTACTTC	CASSRYPYFITSGGPEQYF
NA	TRBV4-3	TRBJ1-1	few	16	TGCGCCAGCAGCCAAGATAGTCAGGGGCCGGGGACTGAAGCTTTCTTT	CASSQDSQGPGTEAFF
TRBD1	TRBV2	TRBJ2-7	NA	15	TGTGCCAGCAGGGGTGCGACAGGGCTCTCCTACGAGCAGTACTTC	CASRGATGLSYEQYF
NA	TRBV6-5	TRBJ1-5	NA	11	TGTGCCAGCAGTCTGGAACAGCCCCAGCATTTT	CASSLEQPQHF
TRBD2	TRBV5-1	TRBJ2-7	NA	16	TGCGCCAGCAGCTACACCGGGACTAGCGGGAGTTACGAGCAGTACTTC	CASSYTGTSGSYEQYF
TRBD1	TRBV29-1	TRBJ2-5	NA	15	TGCAGCGTTGGGGGGACAGGGGTACCGGGAGAGACCCAGTACTTC	CSVGGTGVPGETQYF
NA	TRBV4-1	TRBJ1-2	NA	15	TGCGCCAGCAGCCAAGATTTGGACGTCGGCTATGGCTACACCTTC	CASSQDLDVGYGYTF
NA	TRBV10-2	TRBJ1-3	NA	14	TGCGCCAGCAGTGAACGGGGGTCTGGAAACACCATATATTTT	CASSERGSGNTIYF
NA	TRBV18	TRBJ2-1	NA	18	TGTGCCAGCTCAAACGTAAGACAGGGAGCGGGGTCTTACAATGAGCAGTTCTTC	CASSNVRQGAGSYNEQFF
NA	TRBV19	TRBJ2-3	few	18	TGTGCCAGTAGCCTGGCGGGGGCCCTCCGAACGTACACAGATACGCAGTATTTT	CASSLAGALRTYTDTQYF
NA	TRBV3-1/TRBV3-2	TRBJ2-7	few	14	TGTGCCAGCAGCCAGGAAGATAGGGTCGGGGAGCAGTACTTC	CASSQEDRVGEQYF
NA	TRBV3-1/TRBV3-2	TRBJ1-2	once	14	TGTGCCAGCAGCCACGAGGTGTTGGGGGCTGGCTACACCTTC	CASSHEVLGAGYTF
NA	TRBV30	TRBJ1-2	NA	11	TGTGCCTGGAGCGAAAACTATGGCTACACCTTC	CAWSENYGYTF
NA	TRBV7-3	TRBJ2-7	NA	14	TGTGCCAGCAGCTCAACCGGGGACTCCTACGAGCAGTACTTC	CASSSTGDSYEQYF
NA	TRBV19	TRBJ1-1	NA	14	TGTGCCAGTACCCCGACCTCTATGAACACTGAAGCTTTCTTT	CASTPTSMNTEAFF
TRBD1	TRBV29-1	TRBJ1-1	NA	13	TGCAGCGTCGGGACAGGGGGAGACACTGAAGCTTTCTTT	CSVGTGGDTEAFF
TRBD1	TRBV19	TRBJ2-7	NA	15	TGTGCCAGTAGTATAGGTACAGGGGGAGGCTACGAGCAGTACTTC	CASSIGTGGGYEQYF
NA	TRBV5-1	TRBJ1-4	NA	14	TGCGCCAGCACCTATACAGGGCGGGGTGAAAAACTGTTTTTT	CASTYTGRGEKLFF
TRBD2	TRBV3-1/TRBV3-2	TRBJ2-5	NA	14	TGTGCCAGCAGCCAGGGACTAGTCCAAGAGACCCAGTACTTC	CASSQGLVQETQYF
NA	TRBV5-1	TRBJ1-3	NA	17	TGCGCCAGCAGCTCTAGCCCATCCCGGGACTCTGGAAACACCATATATTTT	CASSSSPSRDSGNTIYF
NA	TRBV7-2	TRBJ2-7	once	16	TGTGCCAGCAGCTTAGGCAGAGGGTGGTTCTCCTACGAGCAGTACTTC	CASSLGRGWFSYEQYF
TRBD1	TRBV2	TRBJ2-3	NA	14	TGTGCCACCCGGGACAGGGCCGTCACAGATACGCAGTATTTT	CATRDRAVTDTQYF
TRBD2	TRBV20-1	TRBJ2-1	NA	14	TGCAGTGCTAGTTCCGGGAGGGCGTACAATGAGCAGTTCTTC	CSASSGRAYNEQFF
TRBD2	TRBV11-3	TRBJ2-1	once	15	TGTGCCAGCAGCTACGCGGGACTAGGGAGCAATGAGCAGTTCTTC	CASSYAGLGSNEQFF
NA	TRBV19	TRBJ1-6	NA	16	TGTGCCAGTAGTATAGCAGGGAAGGGATATAATTCACCCCTCCACTTT	CASSIAGKGYNSPLHF
NA	TRBV12-3/TRBV12-4	TRBJ2-7	NA	13	TGTGCCAGCAGTTTTGGCAACTCCTACGAGCAGTACTTC	CASSFGNSYEQYF
NA	TRBV12-3/TRBV12-4	TRBJ1-2	few	13	TGTGCCAGCAGTTTGACAACTAACTATGGCTACACCTTC	CASSLTTNYGYTF